Described below is a single TCR beta chain sequence and its context. Its antigen target is currently unknown. There are no base qualities to consult, and no much larger clone falls within one base. Donors formed part of the validation cohort, which comprised over a hundred subjects and was distinct from the first cohort of 670 or so subjects. The data belong to a study of cytomegalovirus exposure and HLA in healthy donors (dated by TCRdb to 2016 to 2017). Describing the broader study: According to a later analysis, the 120 or so validation repertoires were produced on the same platform as the approximately 690 repertoires of the first cohort. The study was designed to test whether signatures of past pathogen exposure could be identified by cataloging public T cell receptors. Along with the approximately 600-subject first cohort, a separate validation cohort of roughly 110 different subjects was used. The study combined high-throughput TCR immunosequencing, statistical association of individual TCRs with disease status, and machine learning to predict cytomegalovirus infection status. What the work shows at the level of the full study, not this receptor alone: A few of the identified cytomegalovirus-associated TCR beta chains were confirmed in vitro to be specific for cytomegalovirus antigens. While some public TCRs were present in many individuals, most TCR sequences turned up only very rarely across donors. All 130 or so repertoires were used to score co-occurrence in the validation cohort in a later analysis, because that analysis had no HLA typing for the cohort. Subsequent analysis determined that TCRs grouped into clusters in the first cohort also showed a tendency toward co-occurrence across the roughly 130 validation repertoires, and approximately 94% of cluster scores exceeded 0. Cytomegalovirus status was reported to be diagnosed by the classifier with high specificity and sensitivity in both the original and validation cohorts. According to the authors, the approach could potentially be generalized to other disease states and immunological phenotypes. A total of some 180 TCR beta chains were listed by the study as associated with cytomegalovirus.

Sequences SNHLY (CDR1) and FYNNEI (CDR2) are obtained from the germline V gene. The junction shows trimming of 4 bases on V and 4 bases on J, and the gene matches do not reach 5 bases of it. Its CDR3 holds 14 amino acids, cysteine through phenylalanine. Just the 42-base CDR3 DNA is kept, in frame starting at base 1. Receptors were amplified or captured by the immunoSEQ multiplex PCR assay. The authors' analysis ran thus. To diagnose cytomegalovirus status from the catalog of TCR beta chain sequences, a statistical classification framework was built. TCRdb took over this immuneACCESS table, retaining in-frame rearrangements with V and J assigned. Such tables are incomplete; in checked studies, under half of the missing clones stem from an unresolved V gene, and the remainder is unexplained. Clonal size and the V and J genes are those of that table, whereas D and trimming came from the DNA. The sample table contains over 200,000 clones; only one count was recorded for about 90% of them. The ten most abundant clones make up 2.9% of the sample.

The V and J genes are TRBV2 and TRBJ2-7; TRBD1 aligns with 9 central bases. The sequence derives from a woman aged 18-35 years in good health and CMV-seronegative. The sample comprised PBMCs. The CDR3 region has the sequence CASSADRGKYEQYF. The bases read TGTGCCAGCAGTGCGGACAGGGGCAAGTACGAGCAGTACTTC.